This TCR beta chain derives from a study of naive and memory T cell subsets. Study-level findings and limits: Naive repertoires, especially CD8, held a few larger clonotypes, possibly memory cells re-expressing CD45RA. The power law exponent of TCR abundance differed between naive and memory cells.

CMV status came from CD4+ T cell IFNgamma after overnight CMV lysate stimulation of fresh PBMCs. An equimolar mix of two oligonucleotides served as the beta constant-region primer for TRBC1 and TRBC2. Ligated cDNA was amplified by four rounds of PCR with nested alpha and beta constant-region primers and SP2. The cDNA 3' end received a ligated single-stranded oligonucleotide carrying the SP2 primer and a 12-nucleotide UMI. Each CDR3 protein gets one entry after TCRdb re-called the UMI-ligation and nested PCR reads with MiXCR. This sample has some 82,000 distinct CDR3 sequences; about 11% occur once, and the top ten carry over 0.11%. About this clonotype itself: The antigen remains unidentified.

Between the trimmed V and J ends, which lost 8 bases and 0 bases, there was a span of 14 bases. In germline, CDR1 is ENHRY, CDR2 SYGVKD. The CDR3 is made up of 14 amino acids. The sample consisted of naive CD4+ T cells from blood. The sequence was collected from a human donor in good health. The chain couples TRBV10-3 to TRBJ2-7; D gene unclear. The CDR3: CAIGKAESSYEQYF. CDR3 in DNA: TGTGCCATCGGAAAGGCAGAGAGCTCCTACGAGCAGTACTTC.